The entry below describes one T cell receptor beta chain. Method: immunoSEQ multiplex PCR; TCRdb's copy keeps in-frame clones and lacks some. The profile shows 60,000 to 65,000 clones, about 70% of them singletons. The data are from a study of blood T cell repertoires in COVID-19. Whole-study context: The United States, Italy and Spain provided the acute and convalescent COVID-19 samples. In each case, the material was cDNA or gDNA derived from T cells, B-cell-depleted T cells, or PBMCs.

V shed 5 bases, J shed 10 bases, and the junction held 6 bases outside the gene matches. This CDR3 comprises 12 residues. Germline CDR1 is MNHEY and CDR2 is SVGEGT. Sequenced material: peripheral blood. The chain employs TRBV6-2 or TRBV6-3 and TRBJ1-1; TRBD1 agrees at 8 bases. The receptor comes from a woman aged 80 or over with acute or convalescent COVID-19. This CDR3 reads CASSTGQGRAFF. DNA of the CDR3: TGTGCCAGCAGTACAGGACAGGGCCGAGCTTTCTTT.